The sequence of this T cell receptor (beta chain) was determined in a study of Ad26.COV2.S vaccination and SARS-CoV-2 variants. As for the study in general: Doses of Ad26.COV2.S were injected into muscle once or twice, 56 days apart.

Regarding the study as a whole: The TCR-based breadth and depth measures might underestimate overall T cell responses.

V was shortened by 5 bases and J by 1 base, with 14 bases between the two germline ends. The CDR3 contains 15 residues. The germline gives CDR1 MNHEY, CDR2 SMNVEV (reference sequence). As for treatment: 15 to 20 received Ad26.COV2.S at low or high dose, single or two shots; about five received placebo; per-sample allocation not given. Specimens were obtained on day 63 following the first vaccine or placebo injection. As to this clone: Its specificity is unknown.

TCRdb's table, derived via immunoSEQ multiplex PCR, lists solely in-frame clones and lacks some. This sample yields 250,000 to 300,000 clones, of which 80% to 90% are seen a single time; 3% to 4% belongs to the top ten. This sequence was found in a person aged 18 to 59 who received the Ad26.COV2.S COVID-19 vaccine or a placebo. Source: peripheral blood, taken in a trial of Ad26.COV2.S vaccine versus placebo. This chain connects TRBV27 to TRBJ1-1; D gene ambiguous. The CDR3 loop is CASSLLGFWNTEAFF. The DNA of the CDR3 is TGTGCCAGCAGTCTACTGGGGTTTTGGAACACTGAAGCTTTCTTT.